A single sample is the source of the 17 T cell receptor beta chains below, sequenced in a study of T cell repertoires in cytomegalovirus infection. These receptors are not linked to any known antigen. TCRdb called the reads again in MiXCR, with one record for every CDR3 protein. The sample includes 400,000 to 600,000 distinct CDR3 sequences, approximately 40% of them seen just once. Specimen: cultured PBMCs, collected from culture after CMV antigen stimulation. Receptor source: a human donor in good health (CMV status not recorded). Some clones in this sample may be carry-over from other donors' samples.

The V call is TRBV7-2, the J call TRBJ1-1, with D tentatively TRBD1 (5 bases). V gave up 2 bases and J gave up 1 base, with 8 bases separating them. This CDR3 is built from 14 residues. Germline V lookup: CDR1 SGHTA, CDR2 FQGNSA. Here the CDR3 DNA reads TGTGCCAGCAGCTTACAGACAGCGAACACTGAAGCTTTCTTT. Encoded protein: CASSLQTANTEAFF.

The sample holds a few counts of this clonotype. CDR3 nucleotide sequence: TGTGCCAGCAGCACCCGGGACTGGCCGAATGAGCAGTTCTTC. Translating gives CASSTRDWPNEQFF. The genes are TRBV6-6 and TRBJ2-1; D is perhaps TRBD2 (6 bases). The V end lost 6 bases, the J end lost 7 bases, and 16 bases lay between the germline ends. Looked up from germline, CDR1 is MNHNY and CDR2 is SVGAGI (reference sequence). The CDR3 is 14 residues long.

The chain has TRBV11-2 and TRBJ1-6; TRBD1 is a possible D gene (6 bases). The CDR3 contains 17 residues. Between the trimmed V and J ends, which lost 5 bases and 7 bases, there was a span of 21 bases. Germline V lookup: CDR1 SGHAT, CDR2 FQNNGV. This CDR3 reads CASSKGPGEGTNSPLHF. DNA for the CDR3: TGTGCCAGCAGCAAGGGCCCAGGGGAAGGGACGAATTCACCCCTCCACTTT.

This clonotype was detected many times. The rearrangement links TRBV7-2 to TRBJ2-1; 11 bases are shared with TRBD2. V was clipped by 1 base and J by 7 bases; unmatched bases: 6. The CDR3 has 16 amino acids. Germline V lookup: CDR1 SGHTA, CDR2 FQGNSA. In DNA, the CDR3 is TGTGCCAGCAGCTTAGTACTAGCGGGGGTTCGGAATGAGCAGTTCTTC. Its translation is CASSLVLAGVRNEQFF.

V usage is TRBV27 and J usage is TRBJ2-7; no clear D. The CDR3 sequence is 9 residues long. V lost 8 bases, J lost 7 bases, and 6 bases lay in between. Looked up from germline, CDR1 is MNHEY and CDR2 is SMNVEV (reference sequence). The CDR3 spells CASGLEQYF. CDR3 in DNA: TGTGCCAGCGGCTTGGAGCAGTACTTC.

J is TRBJ2-7 and V is TRBV20-1; 9 bases are a match to TRBD1. The ends lost 1 base at V and 1 base at J; junction bases unmatched: 8. Germline V CDR1 and CDR2: DFQATT, SNEGSKA (reference sequence). The CDR3 consists of 16 residues. As DNA, the CDR3 is TGCAGTGCTAGAGCCTATCCGACAGGGGGTTCCTACGAGCAGTACTTC. Protein product: CSARAYPTGGSYEQYF.

This clonotype showed up just once. This sequence joins TRBV20-1 and TRBJ1-5; TRBD1 agrees at 7 bases. Per germline, CDR1 DFQATT and CDR2 SNEGSKA (reference sequence). The CDR3 covers 16 residues. V trimming: 2 bases; J trimming: 7 bases; junction bases outside the gene matches: 14. The CDR3 coding sequence is TGCAGTGCTAGATCCCGAGATAGTCAGGGGGGACAGCCCCAGCATTTT. Protein: CSARSRDSQGGQPQHF.

This clonotype has a handful of counts. The CDR3 nucleotides read TGTGCCAGCAGTGATTGGGGGGTGAACACCGGGGAGCTGTTTTTT. Protein product: CASSDWGVNTGELFF. The chain carries TRBV6-1 and TRBJ2-2; D may be TRBD2 (6 bases). Germline assignment: CDR1 MNHNS and CDR2 SASEGT. The germline V and J ends were trimmed by 3 bases and 1 base, with 9 bases remaining between them. The CDR3 totals 15 residues.

The chain joins TRBV7-2 to TRBJ2-7, with 10 bases matching TRBD2. CDR1 SGHTA and CDR2 FQGNSA come from the germline V gene. This CDR3 spans 16 amino acids. V was pared by 5 bases and J by 2 bases, with 9 bases of the junction left unmatched. CDR3 DNA sequence: TGTGCCAGCAGCCGACAGAGCGGGGGGGGACCCTACGAGCAGTACTTC. Amino acid sequence: CASSRQSGGGPYEQYF.

In its sample, this clonotype was seen once. The chain has TRBV7-4 and TRBJ2-3; tentative D call: TRBD2 (5 bases). V was shortened by 2 bases and J by 0 bases, with 12 bases between the two germline ends. The germline gives CDR1 SGHVT, CDR2 SQSDAQ. This CDR3 is 16 amino acids long. DNA for the CDR3: TGTGCCAGCAGCTTAAGGGTCACTAGTAGCACAGATACGCAGTATTTT. Protein product: CASSLRVTSSTDTQYF.

This clonotype was recorded a few times. This sequence joins TRBV6-2 or TRBV6-3 and TRBJ2-7; 10 nucleotides align to TRBD2. The V segment lost 6 bases and the J segment 0 bases; nucleotides outside the gene matches: 2. This CDR3 comprises 14 residues. Germline CDR1 is MNHEY and CDR2 is SVGEGT. In DNA, the CDR3 is TGTGCCAGCAGACTAGCGGGACTCTCCTACGAGCAGTACTTC. As protein: CASRLAGLSYEQYF.

This clonotype was seen only once. The chain couples TRBV5-3 to TRBJ2-7; 7 bases line up with TRBD2. TRBV5-3 is an open reading frame, and its role is uncertain. The CDR3 has 15 amino acids. V lost 8 bases to trimming and J lost 7 bases; unmatched junction nucleotides: 18. CDR3 in amino acids: CASSAGRGRPGEQYF. For the CDR3, the DNA is TGTGCCAGCAGTGCCGGGCGCGGGAGACCGGGTGAGCAGTACTTC.

This clonotype was detected a few times. The chain combines TRBV28 with TRBJ2-1; D gene uncertain. Trimming left V 6 bases short and J 7 bases short, with 19 bases between. Looked up from germline, CDR1 is MDHEN and CDR2 is SYDVKM. The CDR3 is 15 amino acids. CDR3 in amino acids: CASSNPTLRWNEQFF. Here the CDR3 DNA reads TGTGCCAGCAGCAATCCGACCCTACGGTGGAATGAGCAGTTCTTC. The full variable domain, in which reference TRBV28 and TRBJ2-1 provide the parts outside the CDR3, is DVKVTQSSRYLVKRTGEKVFLECVQDMDHENMFWYRQDPGLGLRLIYFSYDVKMKEKGDIPEGYSVSREKKERFSLILESASTNQTSMYLCASSNPTLRWNEQFFGPGTRLTVL.

The table lists this clonotype with a few counts. The rearrangement uses TRBV7-6 and TRBJ1-1; D remains ambiguous. Germline V gene data show CDR1 as SGHVS and CDR2 as FNYEAQ. The CDR3 loop spans 11 amino acids. The V and J ends lost 1 base and 7 bases respectively, with 4 bases between them. The chain's CDR3 is CASSLVSEAFF. CDR3 nucleotide sequence: TGTGCCAGCAGCTTAGTCAGTGAAGCTTTCTTT.

This chain uses TRBV5-1 with TRBJ2-3, with 7 nucleotides matching TRBD2. The CDR3 runs 16 residues. J gave up 0 bases and V 0 bases, and 4 bases lay outside the gene matches. The V gene's germline CDR1 is SGHRS and CDR2 YFSETQ. The CDR3 region has the DNA TGCGCCAGCAGCTTGGCGTTAGCGGGCAGCACAGATACGCAGTATTTT. It codes for CASSLALAGSTDTQYF.

This clonotype was counted between two and nine times. The chain has TRBV7-6 and TRBJ2-7; TRBD2 is a possible D gene (6 bases). The CDR3 consists of 14 residues. Germline V gene lookup returns CDR1 SGHVS and CDR2 FNYEAQ. V shed 1 base and J shed 3 bases, with 10 bases lying between them. CDR3 loop: CASSLGDSVYEQYF. The CDR3 region has the DNA TGTGCCAGCAGCTTAGGGGACTCCGTCTACGAGCAGTACTTC.

J is TRBJ2-7 and V is TRBV6-2 or TRBV6-3; 8 bases line up with TRBD1. Germline V gene sequence: CDR1 MNHEY, CDR2 SVGEGT. Trimming took 6 bases from V and 0 from J; bases not matched to a gene: 7. CDR3 size: 15 residues. In DNA, the CDR3 is TGTGCCAGCAGGTGGACAGGGCTTCCCTCCTACGAGCAGTACTTC. Protein sequence: CASRWTGLPSYEQYF.